This TCR beta chain was recovered during a study of T-cell reconstitution after alpha-beta-depleted transplantation in children. A library of TCRbeta sequences, prepared with unique molecular identifiers, was generated. TCRdb passed the PCR reads through MiXCR, listing each CDR3 protein once. The sample has about 110,000 distinct CDR3 sequences; almost 6.5% are singletons. The CDR3 runs 16 residues. With 8 bases removed from V and 0 bases from J, the gap between germline ends came to 19 bases. The germline CDR1 and CDR2 sequences are MNHEY and SMNVEV (reference sequence). This clonotype was obtained from a male patient between 2 and 15 years old who had a stem cell transplant for acute lymphoblastic leukemia, so the T cells may come from the graft donor. The chain couples TRBV27 to TRBJ1-1; a possible D gene is TRBD1 (6 bases). The source was PBMCs, mostly from graft donor cells, collected 360 days after TCRalphabeta/CD19-depleted stem cell transplant. Written as DNA, the CDR3 is TGTGCCAGCCATCTCGGGGGCGTCGGCGTGAACACTGAAGCTTTCTTT. Amino acid sequence: CASHLGGVGVNTEAFF.